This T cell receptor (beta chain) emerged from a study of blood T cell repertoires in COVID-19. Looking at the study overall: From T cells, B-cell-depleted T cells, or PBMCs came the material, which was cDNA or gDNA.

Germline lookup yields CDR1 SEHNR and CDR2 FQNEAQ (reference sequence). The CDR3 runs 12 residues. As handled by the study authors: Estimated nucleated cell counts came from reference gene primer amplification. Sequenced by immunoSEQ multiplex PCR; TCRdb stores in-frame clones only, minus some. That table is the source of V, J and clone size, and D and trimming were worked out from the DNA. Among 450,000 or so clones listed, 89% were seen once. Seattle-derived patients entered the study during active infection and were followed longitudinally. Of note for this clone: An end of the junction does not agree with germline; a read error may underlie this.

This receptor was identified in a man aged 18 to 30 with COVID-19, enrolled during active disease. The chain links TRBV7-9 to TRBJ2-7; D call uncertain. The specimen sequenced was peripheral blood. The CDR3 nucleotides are TGTGCCAGCAGCTTAGGAGGTTTGCAGTCCTCATTC. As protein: CASSLGGLQSSF.